There are many counts of the clone carrying this T cell receptor beta chain. The antigen is undetermined. These data belong to a study of early T cells in non-severe SARS-CoV-2 infection. Study-level points and caveats: Private and CD4 specificities were missed by VDJdb matching, skewed to anti-spike CD8.

TCRdb fed the 5' RACE reads into MiXCR, producing one record per CDR3 protein. This table holds fewer than 35,000 distinct CDR3 sequences, around 7% found once. Per germline, CDR1 DFQATT and CDR2 SNEGSKA (reference sequence). V lost 5 bases and J lost 0, with 13 bases in between. The CDR3 extends over 14 amino acids. This TCR came from an adult who was a healthcare worker with PCR-confirmed SARS-CoV-2 infection or an uninfected control (not recorded which). What was sequenced was whole blood. The V gene is TRBV20-1, the J gene TRBJ1-1; no clear D gene. DNA of the CDR3: TGCAGTGCTGGCCGAGGGCAGCTGAACACTGAAGCTTTCTTT. Amino acids: CSAGRGQLNTEAFF.